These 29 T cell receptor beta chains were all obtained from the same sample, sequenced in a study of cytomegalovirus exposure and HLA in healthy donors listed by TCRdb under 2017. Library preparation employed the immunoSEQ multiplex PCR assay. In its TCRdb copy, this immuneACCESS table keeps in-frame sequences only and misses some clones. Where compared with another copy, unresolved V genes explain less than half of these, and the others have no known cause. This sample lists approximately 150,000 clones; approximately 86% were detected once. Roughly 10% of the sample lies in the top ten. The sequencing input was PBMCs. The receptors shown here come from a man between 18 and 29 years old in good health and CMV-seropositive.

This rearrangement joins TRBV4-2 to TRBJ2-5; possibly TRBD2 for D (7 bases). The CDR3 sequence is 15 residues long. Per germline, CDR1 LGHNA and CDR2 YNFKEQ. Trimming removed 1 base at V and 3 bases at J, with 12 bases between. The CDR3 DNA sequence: TGTGCCAGCAGCCAAGTGTGGGGGGGCGAAGAGACCCAGTACTTC. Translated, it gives CASSQVWGGEETQYF.

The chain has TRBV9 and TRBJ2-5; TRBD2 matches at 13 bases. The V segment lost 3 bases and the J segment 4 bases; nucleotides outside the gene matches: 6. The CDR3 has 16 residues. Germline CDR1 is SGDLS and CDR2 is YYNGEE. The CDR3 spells CASSGTSGGAGETQYF. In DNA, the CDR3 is TGTGCCAGCAGCGGTACTAGCGGGGGGGCCGGAGAGACCCAGTACTTC.

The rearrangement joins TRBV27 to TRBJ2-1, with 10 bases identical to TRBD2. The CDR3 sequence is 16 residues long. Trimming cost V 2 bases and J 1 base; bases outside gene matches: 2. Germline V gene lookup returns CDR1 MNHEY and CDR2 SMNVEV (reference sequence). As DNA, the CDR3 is TGTGCCAGCAGTTTACCACTAGCGGGGTCCTACAATGAGCAGTTCTTC. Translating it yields CASSLPLAGSYNEQFF.

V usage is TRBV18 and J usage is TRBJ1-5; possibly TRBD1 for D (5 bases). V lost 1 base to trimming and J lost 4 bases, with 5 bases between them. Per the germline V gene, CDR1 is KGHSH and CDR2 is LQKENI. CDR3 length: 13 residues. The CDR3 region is CASSPQGNQPQHF. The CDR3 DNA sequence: TGTGCCAGCTCACCACAGGGGAATCAGCCCCAGCATTTT. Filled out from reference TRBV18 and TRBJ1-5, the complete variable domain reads NAGVMQNPRHLVRRRGQEARLRCSPMKGHSHVYWYRQLPEEGLKFMVYLQKENIIDESGMPKERFSAEFPKEGPSILRIQQVVRGDSAAYFCASSPQGNQPQHFGDGTRLSIL.

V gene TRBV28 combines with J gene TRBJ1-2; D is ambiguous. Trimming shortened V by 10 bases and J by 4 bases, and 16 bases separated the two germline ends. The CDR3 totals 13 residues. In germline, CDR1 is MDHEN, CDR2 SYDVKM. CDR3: CATHSTAAYGYTF. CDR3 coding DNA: TGTGCCACCCACTCTACAGCGGCCTATGGCTACACCTTC.

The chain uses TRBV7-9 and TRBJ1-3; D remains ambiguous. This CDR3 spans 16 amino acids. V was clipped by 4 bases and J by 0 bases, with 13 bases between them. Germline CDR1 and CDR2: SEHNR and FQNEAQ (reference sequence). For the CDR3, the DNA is TGTGCCAGCAGCTCTTCTAGGAGCGGCTCTGGAAACACCATATATTTT. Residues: CASSSSRSGSGNTIYF.

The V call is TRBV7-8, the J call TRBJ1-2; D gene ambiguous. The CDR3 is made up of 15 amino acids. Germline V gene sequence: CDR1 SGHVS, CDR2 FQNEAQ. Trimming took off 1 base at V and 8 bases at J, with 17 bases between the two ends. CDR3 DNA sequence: TGTGCCAGCAGCTTAGACGTATTCCGATCAGGAGGCTACACCTTC. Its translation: CASSLDVFRSGGYTF.

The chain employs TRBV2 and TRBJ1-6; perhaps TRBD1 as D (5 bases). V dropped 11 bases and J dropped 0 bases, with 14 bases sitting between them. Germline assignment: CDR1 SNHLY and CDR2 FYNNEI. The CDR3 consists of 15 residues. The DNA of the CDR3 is TGTGCCGGGGGGGACTCACCCTCCTATAATTCACCCCTCCACTTT. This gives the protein CAGGDSPSYNSPLHF.

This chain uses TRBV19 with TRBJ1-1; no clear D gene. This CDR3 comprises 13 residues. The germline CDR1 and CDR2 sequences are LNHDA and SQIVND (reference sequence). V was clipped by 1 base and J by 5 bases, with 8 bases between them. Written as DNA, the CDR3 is TGTGCCAGTAGTATAGCGGGGAGAACTGAAGCTTTCTTT. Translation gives CASSIAGRTEAFF.

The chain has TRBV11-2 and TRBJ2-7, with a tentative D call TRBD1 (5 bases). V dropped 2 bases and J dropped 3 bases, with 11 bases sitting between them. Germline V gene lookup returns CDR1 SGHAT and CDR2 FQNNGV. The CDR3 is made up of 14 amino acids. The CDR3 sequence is CASSLQGALYEQYF. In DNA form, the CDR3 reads TGTGCCAGCAGCTTACAGGGCGCGCTCTACGAGCAGTACTTC.

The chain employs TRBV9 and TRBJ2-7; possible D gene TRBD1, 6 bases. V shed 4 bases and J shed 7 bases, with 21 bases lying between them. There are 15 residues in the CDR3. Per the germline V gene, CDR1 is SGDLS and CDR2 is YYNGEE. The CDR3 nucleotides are TGTGCCAGCAGCCCCCCGGGGCAGGGGACGAGGGAGCAGTACTTC. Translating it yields CASSPPGQGTREQYF.

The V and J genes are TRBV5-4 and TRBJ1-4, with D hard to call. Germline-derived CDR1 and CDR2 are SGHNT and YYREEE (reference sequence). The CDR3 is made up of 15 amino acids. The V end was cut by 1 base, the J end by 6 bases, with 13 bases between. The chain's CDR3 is CASSLSGRGDEKLFF. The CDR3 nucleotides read TGTGCCAGCAGCTTGTCTGGGCGGGGAGATGAAAAACTGTTTTTT.

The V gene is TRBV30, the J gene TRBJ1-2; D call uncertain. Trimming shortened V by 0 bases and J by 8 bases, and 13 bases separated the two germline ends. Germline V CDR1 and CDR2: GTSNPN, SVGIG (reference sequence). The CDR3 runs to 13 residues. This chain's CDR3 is CAWSVMEQMGYTF. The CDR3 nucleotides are TGTGCCTGGAGTGTAATGGAGCAAATGGGCTACACCTTC. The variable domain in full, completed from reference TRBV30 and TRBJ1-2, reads SQTIHQWPATLVQPVGSPLSLECTVEGTSNPNLYWYRQAAGRGLQLLFYSVGIGQISSEVPQNLSASRPQDRQFILSSKKLLLSDSGFYLCAWSVMEQMGYTFGSGTRLTVV.

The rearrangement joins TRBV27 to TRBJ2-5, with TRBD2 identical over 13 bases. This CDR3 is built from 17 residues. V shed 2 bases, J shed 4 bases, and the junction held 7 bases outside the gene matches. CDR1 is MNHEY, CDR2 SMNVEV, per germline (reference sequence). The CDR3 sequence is CASSLLPGLAGTETQYF. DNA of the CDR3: TGTGCCAGCAGTTTACTCCCGGGACTAGCGGGAACAGAGACCCAGTACTTC.

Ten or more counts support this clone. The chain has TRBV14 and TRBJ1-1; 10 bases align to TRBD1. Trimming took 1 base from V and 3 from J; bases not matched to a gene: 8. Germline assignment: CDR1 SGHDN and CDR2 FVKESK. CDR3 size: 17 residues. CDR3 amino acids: CASSQVKWTGGDTEAFF. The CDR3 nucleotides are TGTGCCAGCAGCCAAGTGAAATGGACAGGGGGAGACACTGAAGCTTTCTTT.

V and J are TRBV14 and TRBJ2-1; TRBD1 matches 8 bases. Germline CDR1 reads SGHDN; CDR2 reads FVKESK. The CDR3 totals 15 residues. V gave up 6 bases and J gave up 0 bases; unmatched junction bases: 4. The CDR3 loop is CASSLDRGSYNEQFF. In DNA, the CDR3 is TGTGCCAGCAGTCTAGACAGGGGCTCCTACAATGAGCAGTTCTTC.

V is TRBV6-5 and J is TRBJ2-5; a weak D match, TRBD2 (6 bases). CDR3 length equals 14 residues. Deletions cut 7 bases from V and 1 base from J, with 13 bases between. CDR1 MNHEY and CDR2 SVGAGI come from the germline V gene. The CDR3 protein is CASKKVGSQETQYF. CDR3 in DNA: TGTGCCAGCAAAAAGGTCGGGAGCCAAGAGACCCAGTACTTC.

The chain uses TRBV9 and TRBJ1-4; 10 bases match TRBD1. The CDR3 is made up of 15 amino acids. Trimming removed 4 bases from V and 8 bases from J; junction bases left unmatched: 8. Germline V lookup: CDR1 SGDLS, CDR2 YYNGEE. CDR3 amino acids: CASSLGPGQGEKLFF. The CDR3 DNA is TGTGCCAGCAGCCTCGGACCGGGACAGGGGGAAAAACTGTTTTTT.

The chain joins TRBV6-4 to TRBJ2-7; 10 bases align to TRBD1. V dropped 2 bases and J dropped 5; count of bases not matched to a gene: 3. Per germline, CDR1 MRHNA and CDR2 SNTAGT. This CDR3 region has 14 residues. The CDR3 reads CASSDGGTGDEQYF. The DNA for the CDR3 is TGTGCCAGCAGTGACGGGGGGACAGGGGACGAGCAGTACTTC.

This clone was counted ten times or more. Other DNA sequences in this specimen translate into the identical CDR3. DNA of the CDR3: TGTGCCAGCAGCTTACTCTCCGAGGACACTGAAGCTTTCTTT. Its translation is CASSLLSEDTEAFF. This chain links TRBV7-9 with TRBJ1-1; D is uncertain. V lost 2 bases to trimming and J lost 3 bases, with 10 bases between them. Germline assignment: CDR1 SEHNR and CDR2 FQNEAQ (reference sequence). The CDR3 covers 14 residues.

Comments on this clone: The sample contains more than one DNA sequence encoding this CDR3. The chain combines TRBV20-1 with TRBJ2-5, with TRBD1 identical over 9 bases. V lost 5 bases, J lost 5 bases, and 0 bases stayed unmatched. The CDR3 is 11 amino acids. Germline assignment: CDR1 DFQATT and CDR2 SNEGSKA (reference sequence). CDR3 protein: CSADRGETQYF. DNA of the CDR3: TGCAGTGCTGACAGGGGGGAGACCCAGTACTTC.

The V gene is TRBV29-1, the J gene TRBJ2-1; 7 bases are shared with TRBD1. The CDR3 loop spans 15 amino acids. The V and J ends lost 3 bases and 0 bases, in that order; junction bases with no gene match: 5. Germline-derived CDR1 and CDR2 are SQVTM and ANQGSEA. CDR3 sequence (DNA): TGCAGCGTTGAGGGAAGGGACAGCTCCTACAATGAGCAGTTCTTC. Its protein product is CSVEGRDSSYNEQFF.

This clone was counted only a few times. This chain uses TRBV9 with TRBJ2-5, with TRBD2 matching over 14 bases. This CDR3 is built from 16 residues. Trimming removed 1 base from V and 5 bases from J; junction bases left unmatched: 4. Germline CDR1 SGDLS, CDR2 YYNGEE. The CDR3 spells CASSVSGTSGGETQYF. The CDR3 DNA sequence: TGTGCCAGCAGCGTAAGTGGGACTAGCGGGGGCGAGACCCAGTACTTC.

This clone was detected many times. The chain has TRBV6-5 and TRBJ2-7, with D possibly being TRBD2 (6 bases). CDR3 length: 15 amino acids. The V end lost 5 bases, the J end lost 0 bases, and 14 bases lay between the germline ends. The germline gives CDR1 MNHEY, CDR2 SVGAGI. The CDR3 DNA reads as TGTGCCAGCAGTGGGTTGGAGGGGAACTCCTACGAGCAGTACTTC. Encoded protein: CASSGLEGNSYEQYF.

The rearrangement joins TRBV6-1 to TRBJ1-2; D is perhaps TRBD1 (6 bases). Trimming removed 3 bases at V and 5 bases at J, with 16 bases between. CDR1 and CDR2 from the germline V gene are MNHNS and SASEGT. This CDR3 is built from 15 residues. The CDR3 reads CASSESYREFYGYTF. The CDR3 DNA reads TGTGCCAGCAGTGAGAGTTACAGGGAATTTTATGGCTACACCTTC.

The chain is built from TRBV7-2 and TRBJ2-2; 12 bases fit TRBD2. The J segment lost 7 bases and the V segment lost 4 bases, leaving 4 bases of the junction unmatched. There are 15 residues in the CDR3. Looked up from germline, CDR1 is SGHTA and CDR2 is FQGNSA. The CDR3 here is CASSSLAGGIGELFF. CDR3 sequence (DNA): TGTGCCAGCAGCTCCCTAGCGGGAGGGATCGGGGAGCTGTTTTTT.

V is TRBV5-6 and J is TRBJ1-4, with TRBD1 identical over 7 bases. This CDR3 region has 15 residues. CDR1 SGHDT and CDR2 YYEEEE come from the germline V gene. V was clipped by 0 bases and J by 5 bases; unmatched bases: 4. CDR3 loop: CASSLGVRGNEKLFF. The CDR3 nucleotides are TGTGCCAGCAGCTTGGGAGTCAGGGGGAATGAAAAACTGTTTTTT. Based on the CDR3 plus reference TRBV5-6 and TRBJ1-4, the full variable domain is DAGVTQSPTHLIKTRGQQVTLRCSPKSGHDTVSWYQQALGQGPQFIFQYYEEEERQRGNFPDRFSGHQFPNYSSELNVNALLLGDSALYLCASSLGVRGNEKLFFGSGTQLSVL.

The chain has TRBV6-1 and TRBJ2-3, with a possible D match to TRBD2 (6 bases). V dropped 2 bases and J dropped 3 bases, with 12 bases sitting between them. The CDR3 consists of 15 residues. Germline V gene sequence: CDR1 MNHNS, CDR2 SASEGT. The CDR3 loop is CASSERGGSTDTQYF. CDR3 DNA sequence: TGTGCCAGCAGTGAAAGGGGAGGCAGTACAGATACGCAGTATTTT.

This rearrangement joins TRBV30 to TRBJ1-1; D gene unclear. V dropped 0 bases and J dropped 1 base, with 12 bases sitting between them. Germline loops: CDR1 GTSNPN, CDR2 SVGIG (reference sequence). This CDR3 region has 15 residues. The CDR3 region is CAWSVQLGWNTEAFF. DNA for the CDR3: TGTGCCTGGAGTGTACAGTTGGGCTGGAACACTGAAGCTTTCTTT.